These 14 T cell receptor beta chains originate from one sample sequenced in a study of T cells in Graves' hyperthyroidism and ophthalmopathy (dated by TCRdb to the late 2010s). Library generation was performed with multiplex PCR. The data were produced on an Illumina HiSeq 2000. Amplification of TCR beta CDR3 regions was carried out from RNA transcripts. For the first round of RT-PCR on the TCR CDR3, the HTBI primer set was used together with the Qiagen OneStep RT-PCR kit. TCRdb trimmed public reads at Q25 via fastp, called clones via MiXCR and kept in-frame beta chains. Each entry merges the rows of one CDR3 protein and shows their most common DNA and genes. The sample has approximately 430,000 distinct CDR3 sequences on record, roughly 14% of them singletons. The top ten clonotypes cover around 13% of the sample. The sample comprised blood. These receptors all stem from a man younger than 35 with Graves' ophthalmopathy.

This clonotype has more than one count but fewer than ten. The J gene is TRBJ2-7, the V gene TRBV6-6; D unresolved. Germline assignment: CDR1 MNHNY and CDR2 SVGAGI (reference sequence). The CDR3 totals 14 residues. The ends were cut back, 1 base at V and 0 bases at J, with 7 bases in the middle. The CDR3 DNA sequence: TGTGCCAGCAGTTACTGGCAGACCTCCTACGAGCAGTACTTC. Amino acid sequence: CASSYWQTSYEQYF.

This clonotype was observed many times. The J gene is TRBJ1-5, the V gene TRBV7-9, with D possibly matching TRBD1 (6 bases). V was cut by 5 bases and J by 2 bases, with 10 bases left in between. Germline V gene lookup returns CDR1 SEHNR and CDR2 FQNEAQ (reference sequence). CDR3 size: 14 residues. CDR3 DNA: TGTGCCAGCAGCGCAGGGGCCGGCAATCAGCCCCAGCATTTT. It is translated as CASSAGAGNQPQHF. The entire variable domain, with the rest obtained from reference TRBV7-9 and TRBJ1-5, is as follows: DTGVSQNPRHKITKRGQNVTFRCDPISEHNRLYWYRQTLGQGPEFLTYFQNEAQLEKSRLLSDRFSAERPKGSFSTLEIQRTEQGDSAMYLCASSAGAGNQPQHFGDGTRLSIL.

This clonotype appeared a few times. This chain uses TRBV4-1 with TRBJ1-4; D unclear. CDR1 and CDR2 (germline): MGHRA, YSYEKL. Trimming took off 4 bases at V and 8 bases at J, with 14 bases between the two ends. This CDR3 is built from 14 residues. As DNA, the CDR3 is TGCGCCAGCAGCCTCCCCACACACAGAGAAAAACTGTTTTTT. Encoded protein: CASSLPTHREKLFF.

This clonotype was seen at least ten times. The chain combines TRBV6-5 with TRBJ2-7, with unresolved D. V lost 2 bases and J 4 bases, leaving 9 bases between the germline ends. The CDR3 extends over 13 amino acids. Germline CDR1 MNHEY, CDR2 SVGAGI. DNA of the CDR3: TGTGCCAGCAGTTACGCCGAAGCGTACGAGCAGTACTTC. It specifies CASSYAEAYEQYF.

The CDR3 bases are TGTGCCACCCGGACTAGCGGGAGTGGGGAGCTGTTTTTT. Amino acid sequence: CATRTSGSGELFF. The V gene is TRBV10-3, the J gene TRBJ2-2; 13 bases are shared with TRBD2. Germline CDR1 and CDR2: ENHRY and SYGVKD. V shed 10 bases and J 8 bases; nucleotides not matched to a gene: 4. The CDR3 extends over 13 amino acids.

In this sample, this clonotype turned up many times. The gene calls are TRBV5-4 and TRBJ2-1; the match to TRBD2 covers 12 bases. This CDR3 is 14 amino acids long. Per germline, CDR1 SGHNT and CDR2 YYREEE (reference sequence). J lost 7 bases, V lost 4 bases, and 3 bases had no gene match. Here the CDR3 DNA reads TGTGCCAGCAGCGGCCTAGCGGGGGGGAATGAGCAGTTCTTC. This sequence encodes CASSGLAGGNEQFF.

This clonotype was counted many times. The rearrangement joins TRBV7-9 to TRBJ2-2; D unresolved. The germline V gene encodes CDR1 SEHNR and CDR2 FQNEAQ (reference sequence). V was trimmed by 1 base and J by 0 bases, leaving 6 bases between them. The CDR3 totals 15 residues. CDR3 sequence reads: CASSLGRTNTGELFF. The DNA for the CDR3 is TGTGCCAGCAGCTTAGGCCGCACGAACACCGGGGAGCTGTTTTTT.

This clonotype was seen repeatedly, ten times or more. The chain employs TRBV9 and TRBJ2-5; TRBD2 aligns across 10 bases. The length of the CDR3 is 15 residues. Germline V CDR1 and CDR2: SGDLS, YYNGEE. V gave up 0 bases and J gave up 5 bases; unmatched junction bases: 4. The CDR3 is CASSVDLAGVETQYF. In DNA, the CDR3 is TGTGCCAGCAGCGTAGATCTAGCGGGAGTGGAGACCCAGTACTTC.

This clonotype was detected a few times. This rearrangement joins TRBV20-1 to TRBJ2-7; 12 bases are shared with TRBD2. V was clipped by 1 base and J by 1 base; unmatched bases: 5. The CDR3 runs 16 residues. Germline CDR1 reads DFQATT; CDR2 reads SNEGSKA (reference sequence). The CDR3 spells CSARATLAGGSYEQYF. The CDR3 DNA sequence: TGCAGTGCTAGAGCGACACTAGCGGGGGGTTCCTACGAGCAGTACTTC.

The chain employs TRBV6-1 and TRBJ2-2; 10 positions agree with TRBD2. This CDR3 has 16 amino acids. Unmatched junction bases numbered 9, after V lost 6 bases and J lost 5 bases. Germline V gene lookup returns CDR1 MNHNS and CDR2 SASEGT. CDR3 bases: TGTGCCAGCAGGAGAGCGGGGGGGGTCCGAACCGGGGAGCTGTTTTTT. Translated, it gives CASRRAGGVRTGELFF.

The chain carries TRBV25-1 and TRBJ2-1, with 12 bases aligning to TRBD2. CDR1 is MGHDK, CDR2 SYGVNS, per germline. The CDR3 length is 18 residues. After removal of 6 bases from V and 1 base from J, the junction contained 10 bases not matched to a gene. Written as DNA, the CDR3 is TGTGCCAGCAGGGGGTGGCTAGCGGGGGGGAGGTCCTACAATGAGCAGTTCTTC. Translated: CASRGWLAGGRSYNEQFF.

The chain joins TRBV7-9 to TRBJ1-3; D unresolved. V was pared by 2 bases and J by 6 bases, with 14 bases between. CDR1 SEHNR and CDR2 FQNEAQ come from the germline V gene (reference sequence). There are 15 residues in the CDR3. CDR3 sequence: CASSLSSDGENTIYF. The CDR3, as DNA: TGTGCCAGCAGCTTAAGCTCGGATGGCGAAAACACCATATATTTT.

This clonotype occurred a few times. The rearrangement uses TRBV30 and TRBJ1-6; D gene uncertain. V was shortened by 0 bases and J by 9 bases, with 3 bases between the two germline ends. The germline V gene has CDR1 GTSNPN and CDR2 SVGIG (reference sequence). The CDR3 is made up of 11 amino acids. CDR3 coding DNA: TGTGCCTGGAGTGTGGGTTCACCCCTCCACTTT. This codes for CAWSVGSPLHF.

There are many counts of this clonotype. V is TRBV24-1 and J is TRBJ2-5, with unresolved D. The CDR3 contains 14 residues. Per the germline V gene, CDR1 is KGHDR and CDR2 is SFDVKD. Deletions cut 1 base from V and 3 bases from J, with 8 bases between. The CDR3 protein is CATSDFKGKETQYF. CDR3 in DNA: TGTGCCACCAGTGATTTTAAAGGAAAAGAGACCCAGTACTTC.